This is a list of T cell receptor beta chains from one sample in a study of CD8 T cells in Susac syndrome. MiXCR, run by TCRdb on the immunoSEQ multiplex PCR reads, gives a single entry per CDR3 protein. The table lists 84,000 or so distinct CDR3 sequences, roughly 94% of them singletons. The sequenced material came from CD8+ T cells from PBMCs. These receptors were taken from a human donor with Susac syndrome. CDR3s include the opening cysteine and the closing phenylalanine or tryptophan. D genes are given only for firm matches. Rows give clone size only sometimes, using once, few, many, or a class for an expanded clone.

clone size | J gene | D gene | V gene | CDR3 protein | CDR3 DNA
- | TRBJ2-7 | - | TRBV9 | CASSVAAASTYEQYF | TGTGCCAGCAGCGTAGCGGCAGCGAGCACCTACGAGCAGTACTTC
- | TRBJ1-2 | - | TRBV29-1 | CSVADKGLDYGYTF | TGCAGCGTAGCAGATAAGGGGCTTGACTATGGCTACACCTTC
- | TRBJ2-3 | TRBD2 | TRBV9 | CASSVRTGLAGDSDTQYF | TGTGCCAGCAGCGTAAGGACCGGTCTAGCGGGAGACTCCGATACGCAGTATTTT
- | TRBJ2-7 | - | TRBV6-1 | CAAWENSYEQYF | TGTGCCGCTTGGGAGAACTCCTACGAGCAGTACTTC
once | TRBJ1-4 | - | TRBV30 | CAWSGTPPGNEKLFF | TGTGCCTGGAGTGGGACGCCACCCGGGAATGAAAAACTGTTTTTT
- | TRBJ2-1 | TRBD2 | TRBV11-2 | CASSLVQAGVLDEQFF | TGTGCCAGCAGCTTAGTACAAGCGGGAGTTTTGGATGAGCAGTTCTTC
- | TRBJ2-3 | - | TRBV9 | CASSVAGTDTQYF | TGTGCCAGCAGCGTCGCAGGTACAGATACGCAGTATTTT
- | TRBJ2-4 | - | TRBV5-4 | CASSPGPTLGDIQYF | TGTGCCAGCAGCCCGGGACCGACTTTGGGGGACATTCAGTACTTC
- | TRBJ2-5 | - | TRBV2 | CALESRGLKETQYF | TGTGCCCTGGAGTCTCGAGGACTAAAAGAGACCCAGTACTTC
- | TRBJ2-3 | - | TRBV24-1 | CATQTIDSTDTQYF | TGTGCCACCCAAACCATCGACAGCACAGATACGCAGTATTTT
- | TRBJ2-3 | TRBD2 | TRBV11-2 | CASSLGRLAGNTDTQYF | TGTGCCAGCAGCTTAGGACGACTAGCGGGGAACACAGATACGCAGTATTTT
- | TRBJ2-3 | - | TRBV6-5 | CASSKTSTDTQYF | TGTGCCAGCAGTAAAACTAGCACAGATACGCAGTATTTT
few | TRBJ2-5 | TRBD1 | TRBV4-3 | CASSQDEGAAETQYF | TGCGCCAGCAGCCAAGACGAGGGGGCGGCGGAGACCCAGTACTTC
few | TRBJ1-5 | - | TRBV7-9 | CASSPSGTHNQPQHF | TGTGCCAGCAGCCCCTCCGGGACCCACAATCAGCCCCAGCATTTT
- | TRBJ2-7 | - | TRBV4-1 | CASSLQGRNYEQYF | TGCGCCAGCAGCCTGCAGGGCAGGAACTACGAGCAGTACTTC
- | TRBJ1-2 | - | TRBV19 | CAAQTGGYGYTF | TGTGCCGCCCAGACTGGGGGCTATGGCTACACCTTC
- | TRBJ2-7 | TRBD1 | TRBV20-1 | CSARESTGAEQYF | TGCAGTGCTAGAGAGTCTACAGGGGCCGAGCAGTACTTC
- | TRBJ2-5 | - | TRBV12-3/TRBV12-4 | CASTQGTETQYF | TGTGCCAGCACGCAGGGTACAGAGACCCAGTACTTC
once | TRBJ2-3 | TRBD2 | TRBV11-2 | CASSLGLAGDTQYF | TGTGCCAGCAGCTTAGGCCTAGCGGGAGATACGCAGTATTTT
- | TRBJ2-5 | - | TRBV5-5 | CASSLAPRGGETQYF | TGTGCCAGCAGCTTGGCACCCCGAGGGGGAGAGACCCAGTACTTC
- | TRBJ2-5 | - | TRBV28 | CASSYLTGETQYF | TGTGCCAGCAGTTACCTGACGGGAGAGACCCAGTACTTC
once | TRBJ2-1 | TRBD2 | TRBV14 | CATGTSLYNEQFF | TGTGCCACCGGGACTAGCCTATACAATGAGCAGTTCTTC
- | TRBJ2-7 | - | TRBV19 | CAAGQPNYEQYF | TGTGCCGCGGGACAGCCGAACTACGAGCAGTACTTC
- | TRBJ2-4 | - | TRBV28 | CASSLPGDTEYF | TGTGCCAGCAGTCTCCCCGGGGACACTGAGTACTTC
- | TRBJ2-1 | - | TRBV19 | CASSHRDYNEQFF | TGTGCCAGTAGCCACAGGGACTACAATGAGCAGTTCTTC
- | TRBJ2-1 | TRBD1 | TRBV14 | CASSPGTGKSDEQFF | TGTGCCAGCAGCCCCGGGACAGGGAAATCCGATGAGCAGTTCTTC
- | TRBJ1-1 | TRBD1 | TRBV25-1 | CASSGGGESNFF | TGTGCCAGCAGTGGAGGGGGCGAATCTAATTTCTTT
- | TRBJ1-1 | - | TRBV12-3/TRBV12-4 | CASSLGGPTEAFF | TGTGCCAGCAGTTTAGGGGGGCCAACTGAAGCTTTCTTT
- | TRBJ2-3 | TRBD2 | TRBV29-1 | CSVEFPSGMLTDTQYF | TGCAGCGTTGAGTTCCCTAGCGGCATGCTCACAGATACGCAGTATTTT
- | TRBJ2-7 | - | TRBV9 | CASSTTGLSYEQYF | TGTGCCAGCAGCACGACGGGTCTGTCCTACGAGCAGTACTTC
- | TRBJ1-2 | - | TRBV13 | CASSISSTGVTNYGYTF | TGTGCCAGCAGCATAAGTTCGACAGGAGTTACTAACTATGGCTACACCTTC
- | TRBJ2-3 | TRBD1 | TRBV19 | CASSTTGGSADTQYF | TGTGCCAGTAGTACCACAGGGGGAAGCGCGGATACGCAGTATTTT
once | TRBJ2-3 | TRBD1 | TRBV20-1 | CSAAGTGLVDTQYF | TGCAGTGCTGCTGGGACAGGGCTTGTAGATACGCAGTATTTT
- | TRBJ2-7 | - | TRBV20-1 | CSASRDPGGEQYF | TGCAGTGCTAGCCGGGATCCTGGAGGCGAGCAGTACTTC
- | TRBJ2-1 | - | TRBV20-1 | CSARSREAYNEQFF | TGCAGTGCTAGGTCGCGCGAGGCCTACAATGAGCAGTTCTTC
- | TRBJ2-3 | - | TRBV29-1 | CSVEGVTGSTQYF | TGCAGCGTTGAAGGAGTGACTGGGAGTACGCAGTATTTT
- | TRBJ1-1 | - | TRBV29-1 | CSGQGMNTEAFF | TGCAGCGGCCAGGGAATGAACACTGAAGCTTTCTTT
- | TRBJ1-1 | - | TRBV27 | CASSLGQGYGEAFF | TGTGCCAGCAGTTTAGGGCAGGGTTACGGTGAAGCTTTCTTT
- | TRBJ2-5 | - | TRBV20-1 | CSTPSTETQYF | TGCAGTACCCCGTCTACGGAGACCCAGTACTTC
few | TRBJ2-3 | TRBD1 | TRBV4-1 | CASSPRGGGTDTQYF | TGCGCCAGCAGCCCCCGAGGGGGCGGCACAGATACGCAGTATTTT
- | TRBJ2-1 | - | TRBV6-2/TRBV6-3 | CASSTSPNEQFF | TGTGCCAGCAGTACCAGCCCCAATGAGCAGTTCTTC
- | TRBJ2-6 | - | TRBV11-1 | CASSLDFGANVLTF | TGTGCCAGCAGCTTAGACTTTGGGGCCAACGTCCTGACTTTC
- | TRBJ1-2 | - | TRBV7-2 | CASSLDPRLNYGYTF | TGTGCCAGCAGCTTAGACCCACGACTGAACTATGGCTACACCTTC
- | TRBJ2-2 | - | TRBV19 | CASSIATGELFF | TGTGCCAGTAGTATAGCCACCGGGGAGCTGTTTTTT
once | TRBJ2-2 | TRBD2 | TRBV4-3 | CASSQDWREHTGELFF | TGCGCCAGCAGCCAAGACTGGCGGGAGCACACCGGGGAGCTGTTTTTT
- | TRBJ1-1 | - | TRBV20-1 | CSAREGGRMGTEAFF | TGCAGTGCTAGAGAGGGGGGCCGAATGGGCACTGAAGCTTTCTTT